This is a list of T cell receptor beta chains from one sample in a study of prognosis after radiotherapy for stage I lung cancer. In TCRdb, the multiplex PCR reads were re-called with MiXCR into one record per CDR3 protein. This sample has about 26,000 distinct CDR3 sequences; around two fifths occur once, and the top ten carry under 35%. The source was PBMCs, collected before or after stereotactic body radiation therapy (not recorded which). The receptors were gathered from a donor at least 50 years old with non-small cell lung cancer. Each CDR3 is given with its conserved first and last residue. D genes are given only for firm matches. Clone size, where shown, is once, few, many, or a class for clones that have expanded.

v_gene	d_gene	abundance	j_gene	CDR3aa	CDR3nt
TRBV7-9	NA	many	TRBJ2-3	CASSLLSGDTQYF	TGTGCCAGCAGCCTCCTCAGCGGAGATACGCAGTATTTT
TRBV7-8	TRBD1	many	TRBJ2-7	CASSLGTGVWEQYF	TGTGCCAGCAGCTTGGGGACAGGGGTCTGGGAGCAGTACTTC
TRBV2	NA	many	TRBJ2-5	CASRLLAWETQYF	TGTGCCAGCCGTCTACTAGCTTGGGAGACCCAGTACTTC
TRBV28	TRBD1	NA	TRBJ1-1	CASIPGTGCIAFF	TGTGCCAGCATTCCCGGGACAGGGTGCATTGCTTTCTTT
TRBV19	TRBD1	NA	TRBJ1-3	CASSMSYRGQGGLGTIYF	TGTGCCAGTAGTATGTCTTACAGGGGACAGGGCGGACTCGGCACCATATATTTT
TRBV6-1	NA	many	TRBJ2-7	CASSYEGFTYEQYF	TGTGCCAGCTCCTATGAGGGGTTTACCTACGAGCAGTACTTC
TRBV28	NA	many	TRBJ1-2	CASSLHTGNYGYTF	TGTGCCAGCAGTTTACACACGGGAAACTATGGCTACACCTTC
TRBV11-2	NA	NA	TRBJ1-2	CAIGRGAGSALDGYTF	TGTGCCATCGGCCGCGGCGCAGGGTCAGCTTTGGATGGCTACACCTTC
TRBV28	NA	NA	TRBJ2-4	CASSQTRMKNIQYF	TGTGCCAGCAGCCAAACACGGATGAAAAACATTCAGTACTTC
TRBV6-1	NA	NA	TRBJ2-7	CASSEAGVYDQYF	TGTGCCAGCAGTGAAGCGGGAGTTTACGATCAGTACTTC
TRBV18	TRBD1	many	TRBJ2-3	CASSRTGGSTDTQYF	TGTGCCAGCTCACGGACAGGGGGATCCACAGATACGCAGTATTTT
TRBV6-1	TRBD2	many	TRBJ2-2	CASKGGTSGGVTGELFF	TGTGCCAGCAAAGGAGGGACTAGCGGGGGGGTCACCGGGGAGCTGTTTTTT
TRBV7-2	TRBD1	many	TRBJ2-5	CASTRDRGGETQYF	TGTGCCAGCACGAGGGACAGGGGCGGAGAGACCCAGTACTTC
TRBV27	NA	NA	TRBJ2-3	CASSRRFTDTQYF	TGCGCCAGCAGCCGTAGGTTCACAGATACGCAGTATTTT
TRBV2	NA	medium-sized	TRBJ2-7	CASSEGWQTYEQYF	TGTGCCAGCAGTGAAGGCTGGCAGACCTACGAGCAGTACTTC
TRBV20-1	TRBD1	many	TRBJ1-2	CSARLDRDYGYTF	TGCAGTGCTAGGCTGGACAGGGACTATGGCTACACCTTC
TRBV29-1	NA	NA	TRBJ2-5	CSVATVEETQYF	TGCAGCGTTGCTACGGTTGAAGAGACCCAGTACTTC
TRBV7-6	TRBD1	few	TRBJ1-2	CASISLGGDGYTF	TGTGCCAGCATCTCCTTAGGGGGCGATGGCTACACCTTC
TRBV27	NA	many	TRBJ2-5	CASSLAPTGGQETQYF	TGTGCCAGCAGTTTGGCCCCGACGGGCGGCCAAGAGACCCAGTACTTC
TRBV6-2/TRBV6-3	NA	NA	TRBJ2-6	CASSEYMAGGGGANVLTF	TGTGCCAGCAGTGAATATATGGCAGGGGGGGGTGGGGCCAACGTCCTGACTTTC
TRBV11-2	NA	NA	TRBJ2-1	CASSLTDATYNEQFF	TGTGCCAGCAGCTTGACCGACGCCACCTACAATGAGCAGTTCTTC
TRBV12-3/TRBV12-4	TRBD2	NA	TRBJ2-1	CAISRSRGDYNEQFF	TGTGCCATCAGTCGATCGCGGGGGGACTACAATGAGCAGTTCTTC
TRBV6-5	TRBD1	many	TRBJ2-7	CASSYGTGGSYEQYF	TGTGCCAGCAGTTACGGGACAGGGGGAAGTTACGAGCAGTACTTC
TRBV6-1	TRBD1	many	TRBJ2-7	CASSPNPGGGYEQYF	TGTGCCAGCAGCCCTAATCCAGGGGGCGGTTACGAGCAGTACTTC
TRBV2	TRBD2	NA	TRBJ2-5	CTSSAGGGAWETQYF	TGTACCAGCAGTGCAGGCGGGGGGGCCTGGGAGACCCAGTACTTC
TRBV6-1	TRBD2	medium-sized	TRBJ2-7	CASSEGGSGSYEQYF	TGTGCCAGCAGTGAAGGTGGTAGCGGGTCCTACGAGCAGTACTTC
TRBV9	TRBD2	NA	TRBJ2-3	CASSVLAGIEGDTQYF	TGTGCCAGCAGCGTACTAGCGGGAATCGAGGGAGATACACAGTATTTT
TRBV5-1	NA	many	TRBJ1-1	CASSFGQNMNTEAFF	TGCGCCAGCAGCTTCGGACAGAACATGAACACTGAAGCTTTCTTT
TRBV4-3	NA	NA	TRBJ1-1	CASSQYRAVHTEAFF	TGCGCCAGCAGCCAGTACAGGGCGGTACACACTGAAGCTTTCTTT
TRBV4-3	NA	many	TRBJ2-1	CASSQATLSSYNEQFF	TGCGCCAGCAGCCAAGCGACGCTCAGCTCCTACAATGAGCAGTTCTTC
TRBV27	NA	NA	TRBJ2-7	CSSSSVFYDEQYF	TGTTCCAGCAGTTCCGTGTTTTACGACGAGCAGTACTTC
TRBV20-1	TRBD1	many	TRBJ2-3	CSARGTGGEGDTQYF	TGCAGTGCTAGAGGGACAGGGGGCGAGGGAGATACGCAGTATTTT
TRBV7-8	NA	NA	TRBJ1-5	CASSLEGGTVGPQHF	TGTGCCAGCAGCTTAGAAGGTGGCACGGTGGGGCCCCAGCATTTT
TRBV5-8	TRBD1	many	TRBJ1-2	CASSWGTGGAYGYTF	TGTGCCAGCAGCTGGGGGACAGGGGGCGCCTATGGCTACACCTTC
TRBV20-1	TRBD2	many	TRBJ2-5	CSARDSSGRAVETQYF	TGCAGTGCTAGAGACTCTAGCGGGAGGGCCGTAGAGACCCAGTACTTC
TRBV5-1	NA	NA	TRBJ1-1	CASSLVLGGSATEAFF	TGCGCCAGCAGCCTCGTTTTGGGGGGGTCCGCCACTGAAGCTTTCTTT
TRBV15	NA	many	TRBJ2-1	CATSRGGAYNEQFF	TGTGCCACCAGCAGAGGGGGGGCCTACAATGAGCAGTTCTTC
TRBV20-1	TRBD2	many	TRBJ2-1	CSARASGRDYNEQFF	TGCAGTGCTAGAGCTAGCGGGAGGGATTACAATGAGCAGTTCTTC
TRBV5-5	NA	NA	TRBJ2-7	CASTISLGAGEHYF	TGTGCCAGCACCATCAGTCTAGGGGCCGGCGAGCATTACTTC
TRBV28	NA	many	TRBJ2-3	CASSFPLYTDTQYF	TGTGCCAGCAGTTTCCCCCTGTACACAGATACGCAGTATTTT
TRBV6-2/TRBV6-3	NA	many	TRBJ1-1	CASSDSRLTPAFF	TGTGCCAGCAGTGACTCCCGTTTAACCCCAGCTTTCTTT
TRBV18	NA	NA	TRBJ2-2	CASPLAGSGELFF	TGTGCCAGCCCTCTGGCGGGGTCCGGGGAGCTGTTTTTT
TRBV11-2	TRBD1	many	TRBJ2-5	CASSLGTGRQETQYF	TGTGCCAGCAGCTTAGGGACAGGGAGGCAAGAGACCCAGTACTTC
TRBV6-2/TRBV6-3	TRBD1	many	TRBJ2-5	CASSYSATGGQETQYF	TGTGCCAGCAGTTACTCTGCGACAGGGGGCCAAGAGACCCAGTACTTC
TRBV6-9	NA	NA	TRBJ2-7	CASSLEFTGYEQYF	TGTGCCAGCAGTTTAGAATTTACCGGCTACGAGCAGTACTTC
TRBV5-6	TRBD1	many	TRBJ1-2	CASRRGGTNYGYTF	TGTGCCTCCCGCAGAGGGGGCACAAACTATGGCTACACCTTC
TRBV19	NA	NA	TRBJ2-2	CASSIARNDRRELFF	TGTGCCAGTAGTATAGCCCGGAATGATAGGAGGGAGCTGTTTTTT
TRBV5-1	TRBD2	NA	TRBJ2-1	CASSLVAGGFNEQFF	TGCGCCAGCAGCTTGGTCGCGGGAGGGTTCAATGAGCAGTTCTTC
TRBV7-2	TRBD1	many	TRBJ2-5	CASTPLDRDQETQYF	TGTGCCAGCACCCCCTTGGACAGGGATCAAGAGACCCAGTACTTC
TRBV2	NA	NA	TRBJ2-2	CASSGQETNTGELFF	TGTGCCAGCAGTGGGCAGGAAACGAACACCGGGGAGCTGTTTTTT
TRBV19	TRBD2	many	TRBJ2-7	CASSNPPSSGGASEQYF	TGTGCCAGTAGTAACCCCCCGTCTAGCGGGGGAGCATCCGAGCAGTACTTC
TRBV7-9	TRBD1	many	TRBJ1-1	CASIPRDRGINTEAFF	TGTGCCAGCATCCCCCGGGACAGGGGGATCAACACTGAAGCTTTCTTT
TRBV5-6	NA	many	TRBJ2-7	CASSKDWSREQYF	TGTGCCAGCAGCAAAGACTGGTCTCGGGAGCAGTACTTC